The clone carrying this T cell receptor (beta chain) appeared a few times. Its antigen is undetermined. These data originate in a study of naive and memory T cell subsets. Findings of the study overall: Over 90% of naive TCR sequences appeared only once, unlike memory subsets. No ground truth validated the naive and memory repertoire findings. Especially in CD8 cells, naive repertoires contained a few larger clonotypes, possibly CD45RA-re-expressing memory cells. In CD4 and CD8 cells, diversity dropped from naive through EMRA.

Alpha and beta libraries were amplified separately from the second PCR onward. Germline V gives CDR1 LGHDT, CDR2 YNNKEL (reference sequence). The CDR3 is 16 residues long. The V segment lost 0 bases and the J segment 9 bases; nucleotides outside the gene matches: 11. An equimolar mix of two oligonucleotides served as the beta constant-region primer for TRBC1 and TRBC2. Four rounds of PCR amplified the ligated cDNA using nested alpha and beta constant-region primers plus SP2. TCRdb reprocessed the UMI-ligation and nested PCR reads with MiXCR, giving one entry per CDR3 protein. The data contain more than 120,000 distinct CDR3 sequences, 15% to 20% of them singletons.

This receptor was taken from a human donor in good health. V is TRBV3-1 and J is TRBJ2-1, with 7 bases that match TRBD2. Sequencing was performed on naive CD8+ T cells from blood. In DNA form, the CDR3 reads TGTGCCAGCAGCCAAGATGCCCTCGGACTAGTTGGTGAGCAGTTCTTC. This sequence encodes CASSQDALGLVGEQFF.